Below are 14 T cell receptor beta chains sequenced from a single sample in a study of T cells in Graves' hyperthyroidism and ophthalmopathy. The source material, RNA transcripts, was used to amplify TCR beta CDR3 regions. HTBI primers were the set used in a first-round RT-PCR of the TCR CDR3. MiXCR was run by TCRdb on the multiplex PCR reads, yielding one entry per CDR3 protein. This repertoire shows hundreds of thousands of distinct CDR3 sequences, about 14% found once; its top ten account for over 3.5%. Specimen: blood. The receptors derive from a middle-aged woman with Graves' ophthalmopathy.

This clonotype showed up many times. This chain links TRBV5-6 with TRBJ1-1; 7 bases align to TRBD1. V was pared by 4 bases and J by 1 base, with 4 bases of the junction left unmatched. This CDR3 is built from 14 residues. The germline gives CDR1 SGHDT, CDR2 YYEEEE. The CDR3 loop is CASSKDRRNTEAFF. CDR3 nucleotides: TGTGCCAGCAGCAAGGACAGGCGGAACACTGAAGCTTTCTTT.

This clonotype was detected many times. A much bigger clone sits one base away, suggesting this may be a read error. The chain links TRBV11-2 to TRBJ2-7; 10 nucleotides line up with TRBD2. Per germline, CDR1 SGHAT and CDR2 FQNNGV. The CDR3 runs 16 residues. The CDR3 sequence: CVSRTSGRAFIYEQYF. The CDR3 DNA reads TGTGTCAGCAGGACCAGCGGGAGGGCCTTCATCTACGAGCAGTACTTC.

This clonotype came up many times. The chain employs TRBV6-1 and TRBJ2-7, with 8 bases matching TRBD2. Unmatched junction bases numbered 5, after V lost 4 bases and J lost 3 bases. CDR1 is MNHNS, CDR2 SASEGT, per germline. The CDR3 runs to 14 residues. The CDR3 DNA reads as TGTGCCAGCAGTGCGGTGGGACTAGTCTACGAGCAGTACTTC. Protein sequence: CASSAVGLVYEQYF.

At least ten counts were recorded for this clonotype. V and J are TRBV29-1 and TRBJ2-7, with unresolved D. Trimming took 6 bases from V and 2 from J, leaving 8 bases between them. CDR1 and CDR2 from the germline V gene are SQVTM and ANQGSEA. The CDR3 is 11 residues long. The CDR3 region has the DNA TGCAGCGTAGACGTTGCCTACGAGCAGTACTTC. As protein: CSVDVAYEQYF.

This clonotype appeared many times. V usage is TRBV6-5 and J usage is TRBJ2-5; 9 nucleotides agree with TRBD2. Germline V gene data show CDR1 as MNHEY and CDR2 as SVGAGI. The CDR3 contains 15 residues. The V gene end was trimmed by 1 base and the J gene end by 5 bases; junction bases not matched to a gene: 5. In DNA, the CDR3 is TGTGCCAGCAGTTACTTAGCGGGAGTTAGTGAGACCCAGTACTTC. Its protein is CASSYLAGVSETQYF.

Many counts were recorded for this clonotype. CDR3 sequence (DNA): TGCGCCAGCAGTGAGTGGAGGGACGGCTACACCTTC. Its protein is CASSEWRDGYTF. The V gene is TRBV10-2, the J gene TRBJ1-2; perhaps TRBD1 as D (5 bases). The V and J ends lost 1 base and 8 bases respectively, with 8 bases between them. CDR1 is WSHSY and CDR2 is SAAADI in the germline V gene. CDR3 length: 12 amino acids.

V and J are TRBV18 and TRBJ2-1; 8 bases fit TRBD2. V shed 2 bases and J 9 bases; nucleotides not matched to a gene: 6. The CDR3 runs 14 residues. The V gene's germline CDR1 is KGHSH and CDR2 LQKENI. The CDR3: CASSPGTSSGEQFF. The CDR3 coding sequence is TGTGCCAGCTCACCAGGGACTAGTTCCGGTGAGCAGTTCTTC.

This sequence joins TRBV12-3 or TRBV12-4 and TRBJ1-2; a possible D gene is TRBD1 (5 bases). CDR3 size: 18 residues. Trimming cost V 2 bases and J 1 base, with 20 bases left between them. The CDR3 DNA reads TGTGCCAGCAGTTTAAGGTCCGGGACCCAGGATTTTAACTATGGCTACACCTTC. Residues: CASSLRSGTQDFNYGYTF.

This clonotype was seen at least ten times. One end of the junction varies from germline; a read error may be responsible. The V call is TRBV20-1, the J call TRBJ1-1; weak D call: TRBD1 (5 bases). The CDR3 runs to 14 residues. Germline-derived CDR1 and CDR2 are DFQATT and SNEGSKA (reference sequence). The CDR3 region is CSARAGAVNTEAFF. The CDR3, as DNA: TGCAGTGCACGGGCCGGGGCGGTGAACACTGAAGCCTTCTTT.

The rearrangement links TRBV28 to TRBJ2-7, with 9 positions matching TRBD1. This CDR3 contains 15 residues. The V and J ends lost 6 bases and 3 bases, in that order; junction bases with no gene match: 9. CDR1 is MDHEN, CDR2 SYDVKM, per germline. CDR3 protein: CASRENDRGDYEQYF. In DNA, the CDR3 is TGTGCCAGCAGGGAGAATGACAGGGGGGACTACGAGCAGTACTTC.

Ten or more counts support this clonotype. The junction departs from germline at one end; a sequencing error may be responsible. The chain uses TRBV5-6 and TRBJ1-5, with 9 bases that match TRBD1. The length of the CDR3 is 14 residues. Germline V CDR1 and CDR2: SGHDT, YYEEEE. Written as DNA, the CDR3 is TGTGCCAGCAGTTTGGGACAGGGCAGACAGCCCCAGCATTTT. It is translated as CASSLGQGRQPQHF.

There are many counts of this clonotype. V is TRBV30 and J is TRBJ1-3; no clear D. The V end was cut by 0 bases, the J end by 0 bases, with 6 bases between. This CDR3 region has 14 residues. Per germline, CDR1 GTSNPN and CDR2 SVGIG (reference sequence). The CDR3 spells CAWSVGSSGNTIYF. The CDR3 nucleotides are TGTGCCTGGAGTGTAGGCAGCTCTGGAAACACCATATATTTT.

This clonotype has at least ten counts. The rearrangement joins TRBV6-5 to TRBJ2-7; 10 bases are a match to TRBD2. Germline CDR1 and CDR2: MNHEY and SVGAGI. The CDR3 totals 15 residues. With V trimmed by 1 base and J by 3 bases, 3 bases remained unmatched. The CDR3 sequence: CASSYFASGSYEQYF. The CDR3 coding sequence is TGTGCCAGCAGTTACTTTGCTAGCGGGAGCTACGAGCAGTACTTC.

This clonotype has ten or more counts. The CDR3 here is CASSHHRDRVNYEQYF. CDR3 DNA: TGTGCCAGCAGTCACCACCGGGACAGGGTTAACTACGAGCAGTACTTC. J is TRBJ2-7 and V is TRBV6-2 or TRBV6-3; 9 bases align to TRBD1. The germline V gene has CDR1 MNHEY and CDR2 SVGEGT. The CDR3 extends over 16 amino acids. V lost 5 bases and J lost 3; bases outside the gene matches: 11.